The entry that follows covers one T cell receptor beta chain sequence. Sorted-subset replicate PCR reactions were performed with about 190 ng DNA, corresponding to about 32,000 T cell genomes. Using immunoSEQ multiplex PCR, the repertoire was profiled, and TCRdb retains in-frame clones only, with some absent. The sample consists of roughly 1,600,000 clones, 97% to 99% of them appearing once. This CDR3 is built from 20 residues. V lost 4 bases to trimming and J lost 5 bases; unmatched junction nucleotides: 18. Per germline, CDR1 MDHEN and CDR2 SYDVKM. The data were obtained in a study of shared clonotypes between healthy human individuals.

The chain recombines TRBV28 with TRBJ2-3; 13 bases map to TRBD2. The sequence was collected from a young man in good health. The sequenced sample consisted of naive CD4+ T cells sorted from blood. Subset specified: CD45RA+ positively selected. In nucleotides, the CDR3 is TGTGCCAGCAGTTACCCCCCACCGGGACTAGCGGGAAATTCAATAGATACGCAGTATTTT. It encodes CASSYPPPGLAGNSIDTQYF. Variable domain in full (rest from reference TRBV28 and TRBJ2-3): DVKVTQSSRYLVKRTGEKVFLECVQDMDHENMFWYRQDPGLGLRLIYFSYDVKMKEKGDIPEGYSVSREKKERFSLILESASTNQTSMYLCASSYPPPGLAGNSIDTQYFGPGTRLTVL.